This T cell receptor beta chain was recovered during a study of OX40 agonist ivuxolimab in advanced cancers. In terms of the full investigation: Ivuxolimab was a fully human IgG2 agonistic monoclonal antibody targeting the costimulatory receptor OX40 (CD134). Intravenous ivuxolimab was administered to patients every 2 weeks at six dose levels: 0.01, 0.1, 0.3, 1.5, 3 and 10 mg/kg. Among the approximately 50 dose-escalation patients, around 19 had hepatocellular carcinoma, roughly 15 melanoma, 9 renal cell carcinoma and 9 head and neck cancer. A male proportion of approximately 83% and a mean age of 60 years, ranging from roughly 20 to 80, were recorded for the dose-escalation cohort. Patients were allowed to have had prior anti-PD-1, anti-PD-L1 or anti-CTLA-4 therapy, and roughly 40% of the dose-escalation patients had previously received checkpoint inhibitors. Partial responses occurred in three dose-escalation patients: two with cutaneous melanoma and one with hepatocellular carcinoma. Peripheral TCRbeta sequencing was intended to test whether TCR sequence diversity was altered and clonal T-cell expansion was caused by ivuxolimab. The paper describes the monotherapy dose-escalation part (N = 52 patients) of the phase I trial of ivuxolimab. The paper as a whole reports these results and caveats: The antigen specificity of the clonally expanded peripheral T cells was not determined. After ivuxolimab, expanded clones were on average more numerous among CD8+ T cells than among CD4+ T cells. At doses of 0.1 to 3.0 mg/kg, clonal expansion of both CD4+ and CD8+ T cells in blood was seen between baseline and week 6. Low levels of normalized T-cell clonal expansion were also shown by some nonresponding patients. In the 0.1-3.0 mg/kg groups, partial responders were among the patients with the lowest normalized peripheral clonal expansion, particularly in CD8+ T cells.

Genomic DNA was extracted from sorted cells for sequencing of the TCRbeta CDR3 region. The immunoSEQ Assay was used for sequencing of TCRbeta CDR3 regions. The table was pulled from immuneACCESS by TCRdb, which kept in-frame rearrangements only. Such tables lose some clones; where checked, under half of the loss comes from unresolved V genes, and the rest has no known cause. In this sample the table shows 70,000 to 80,000 clones, 90% to 95% of which occur a single time. The ten largest clones capture around 0.46% of the sample. The CDR3 spans 13 residues, from the cysteine through the phenylalanine. The CDR3 DNA has 39 bases and is translated from base 1. In the germline V gene (reference sequence), CDR1 corresponds to MNHEY and CDR2 to SMNVEV. Trimming at the junction amounts to 0 bases on V and 4 bases on J, and the germline ends lie 6 bases apart. The trial excluded patients who had a history of autoimmune disease or who were on systemic immunosuppression. Peripheral blood for TCR sequencing was drawn from every dose cohort at baseline, at cycle 4 day 1 and at cycle 7 day 1. The samples were taken from a phase I, first-in-human, multicenter, open-label dose-escalation trial of ivuxolimab. The trial enrolled adults with locally advanced or metastatic head and neck squamous cell, hepatocellular, melanoma or renal cell carcinoma. Before TCR sequencing, CD4+ and CD8+ T cells were separately sorted from peripheral blood.

This clone was seen a few times. The antigen this receptor binds is unknown. Per-base qualities were not stored, and no clone one base away is much larger. The specimen comprised CD4+ or CD8+ T cells sorted from blood, sampled in a trial of the OX40 agonist ivuxolimab. The sequence was collected from an adult with an advanced solid tumor such as melanoma, head and neck, liver or kidney cancer. Recombination linked TRBV27 to TRBJ1-2; a confident D gene designation cannot be given. CDR3 sequence: CASSLSGSYGYTF. The nucleotide sequence is given as TGTGCCAGCAGTTTATCGGGGTCCTATGGCTACACCTTC.